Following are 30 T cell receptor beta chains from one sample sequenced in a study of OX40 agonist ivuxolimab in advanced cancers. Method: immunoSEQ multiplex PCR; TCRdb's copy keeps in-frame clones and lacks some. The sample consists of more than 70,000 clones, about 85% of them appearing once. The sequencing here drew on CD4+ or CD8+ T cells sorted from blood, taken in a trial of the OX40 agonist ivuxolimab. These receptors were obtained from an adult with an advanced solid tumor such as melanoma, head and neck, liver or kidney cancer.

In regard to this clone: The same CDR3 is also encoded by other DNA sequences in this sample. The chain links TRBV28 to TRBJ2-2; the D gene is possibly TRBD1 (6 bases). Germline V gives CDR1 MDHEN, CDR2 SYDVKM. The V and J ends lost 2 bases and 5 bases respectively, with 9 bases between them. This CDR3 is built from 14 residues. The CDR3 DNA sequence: TGTGCCAGCAGTTTAGGGGGCGCGACCGGGGAGCTGTTTTTT. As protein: CASSLGGATGELFF.

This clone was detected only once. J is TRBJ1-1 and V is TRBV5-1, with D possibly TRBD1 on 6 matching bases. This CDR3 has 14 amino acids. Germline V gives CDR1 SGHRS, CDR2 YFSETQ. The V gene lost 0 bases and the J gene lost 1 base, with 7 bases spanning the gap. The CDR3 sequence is CASSLETGNTEAFF. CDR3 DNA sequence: TGCGCCAGCAGCTTGGAGACAGGGAACACTGAAGCTTTCTTT.

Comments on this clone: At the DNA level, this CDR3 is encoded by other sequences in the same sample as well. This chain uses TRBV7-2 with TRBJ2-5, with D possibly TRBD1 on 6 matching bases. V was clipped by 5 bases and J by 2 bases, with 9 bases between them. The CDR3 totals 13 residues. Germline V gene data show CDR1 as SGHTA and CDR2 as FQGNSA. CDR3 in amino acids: CASSLGQQETQYF. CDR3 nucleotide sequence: TGTGCCAGCAGCCTAGGACAGCAAGAGACCCAGTACTTC.

Written as DNA, the CDR3 is TGTGCCAGCAGCTTACCAGGTCCTGGGGCCAACGTCCTGACTTTC. This translates into CASSLPGPGANVLTF. The chain is built from TRBV7-2 and TRBJ2-6; D call uncertain. Germline V gives CDR1 SGHTA, CDR2 FQGNSA. The ends were cut back, 2 bases at V and 2 bases at J, with 7 bases in the middle. This CDR3 has 15 residues.

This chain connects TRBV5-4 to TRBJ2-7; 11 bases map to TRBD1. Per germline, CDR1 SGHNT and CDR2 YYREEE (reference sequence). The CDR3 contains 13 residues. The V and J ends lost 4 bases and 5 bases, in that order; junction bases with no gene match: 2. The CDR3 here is CASSLGQGDEQYF. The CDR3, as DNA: TGTGCCAGCAGCCTGGGACAGGGGGACGAGCAGTACTTC.

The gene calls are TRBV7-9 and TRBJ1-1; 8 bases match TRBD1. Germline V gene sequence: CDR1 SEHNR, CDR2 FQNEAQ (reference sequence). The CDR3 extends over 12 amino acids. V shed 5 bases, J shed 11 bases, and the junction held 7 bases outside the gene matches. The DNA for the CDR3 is TGTGCCAGCAGCCAGCAACAGGGGGTCGCTTTCTTT. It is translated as CASSQQQGVAFF.

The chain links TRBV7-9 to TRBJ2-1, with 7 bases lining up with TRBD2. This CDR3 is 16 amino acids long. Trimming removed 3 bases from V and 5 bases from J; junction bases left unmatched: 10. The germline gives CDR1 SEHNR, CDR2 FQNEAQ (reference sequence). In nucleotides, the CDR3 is TGTGCCAGCAGCTTGAAGCGCGGGGGAGGGGACAATGAGCAGTTCTTC. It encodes CASSLKRGGGDNEQFF.

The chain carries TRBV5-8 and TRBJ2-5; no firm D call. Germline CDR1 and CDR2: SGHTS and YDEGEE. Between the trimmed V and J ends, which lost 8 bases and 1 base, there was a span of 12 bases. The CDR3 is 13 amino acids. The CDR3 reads CASNDLFQETQYF. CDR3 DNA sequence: TGTGCCAGTAACGACCTTTTCCAAGAGACCCAGTACTTC.

CDR3 in DNA: TGTGCCAGCAGTAACCGGGACAGGGTTACAGATACGCAGTATTTT. Its translation is CASSNRDRVTDTQYF. V is TRBV6-1 and J is TRBJ2-3; TRBD1 aligns across 9 bases. The germline V gene has CDR1 MNHNS and CDR2 SASEGT. This CDR3 contains 15 residues. V lost 5 bases and J lost 3; bases outside the gene matches: 6.

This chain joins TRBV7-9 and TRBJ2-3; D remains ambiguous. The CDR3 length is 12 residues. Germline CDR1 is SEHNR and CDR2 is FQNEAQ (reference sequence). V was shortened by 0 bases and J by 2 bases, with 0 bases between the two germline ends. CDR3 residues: CASSLATDTQYF. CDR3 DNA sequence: TGTGCCAGCAGCTTAGCCACAGATACGCAGTATTTT.

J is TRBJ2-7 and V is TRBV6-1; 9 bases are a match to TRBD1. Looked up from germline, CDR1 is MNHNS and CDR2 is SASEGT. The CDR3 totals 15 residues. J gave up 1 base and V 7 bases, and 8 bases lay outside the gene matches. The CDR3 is CASMSVDRGSYEQYF. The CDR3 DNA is TGTGCCAGCATGAGTGTGGACAGGGGATCCTACGAGCAGTACTTC.

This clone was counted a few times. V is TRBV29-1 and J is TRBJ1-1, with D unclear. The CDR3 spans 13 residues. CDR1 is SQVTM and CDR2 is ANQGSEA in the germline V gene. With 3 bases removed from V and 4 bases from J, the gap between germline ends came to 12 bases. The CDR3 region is CSVEAAGGTEAFF. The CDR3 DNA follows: TGCAGCGTTGAGGCCGCTGGCGGCACTGAAGCTTTCTTT.

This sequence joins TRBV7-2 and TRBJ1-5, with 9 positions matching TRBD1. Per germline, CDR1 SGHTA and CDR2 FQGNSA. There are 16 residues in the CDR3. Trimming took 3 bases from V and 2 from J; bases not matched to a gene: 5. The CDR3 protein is CASSLRDREGNQPQHF. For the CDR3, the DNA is TGTGCCAGCAGCTTGAGGGACAGGGAGGGCAATCAGCCCCAGCATTTT.

CDR3 nucleotides: TGTGCCAGCAGCTTAGACAGCTATGGCTACACCTTC. This translates into CASSLDSYGYTF. The chain uses TRBV7-2 and TRBJ1-2; D gene unclear. Germline CDR1 is SGHTA and CDR2 is FQGNSA. This CDR3 comprises 12 residues. V shed 1 base and J shed 4 bases, with 4 bases lying between them.

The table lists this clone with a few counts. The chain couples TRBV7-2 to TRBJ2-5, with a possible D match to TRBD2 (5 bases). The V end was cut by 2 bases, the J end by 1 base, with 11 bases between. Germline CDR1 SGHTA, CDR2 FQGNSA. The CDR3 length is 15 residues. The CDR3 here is CASSLNGVSQETQYF. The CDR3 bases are TGTGCCAGCAGCTTAAACGGGGTCTCCCAAGAGACCCAGTACTTC.

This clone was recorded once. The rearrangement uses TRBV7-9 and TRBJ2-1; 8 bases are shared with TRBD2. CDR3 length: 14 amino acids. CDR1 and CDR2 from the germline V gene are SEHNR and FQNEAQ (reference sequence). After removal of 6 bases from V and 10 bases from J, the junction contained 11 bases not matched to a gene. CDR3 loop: CASRPGLEYGEQFF. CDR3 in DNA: TGTGCCAGCAGACCGGGACTAGAGTATGGCGAGCAGTTCTTC.

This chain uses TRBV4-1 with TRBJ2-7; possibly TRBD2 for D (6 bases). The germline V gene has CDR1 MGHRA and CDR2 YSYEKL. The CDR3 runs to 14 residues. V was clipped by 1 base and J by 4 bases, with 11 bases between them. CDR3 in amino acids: CASSQGLALYEQYF. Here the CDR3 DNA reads TGCGCCAGCAGCCAAGGGCTAGCGTTGTACGAGCAGTACTTC.

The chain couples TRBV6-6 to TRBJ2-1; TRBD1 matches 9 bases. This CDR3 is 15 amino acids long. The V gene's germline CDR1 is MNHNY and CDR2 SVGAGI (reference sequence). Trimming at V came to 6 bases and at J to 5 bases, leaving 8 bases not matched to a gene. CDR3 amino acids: CASSPGQGHNNEQFF. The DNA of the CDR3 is TGTGCCAGCAGCCCGGGACAGGGACACAACAATGAGCAGTTCTTC.

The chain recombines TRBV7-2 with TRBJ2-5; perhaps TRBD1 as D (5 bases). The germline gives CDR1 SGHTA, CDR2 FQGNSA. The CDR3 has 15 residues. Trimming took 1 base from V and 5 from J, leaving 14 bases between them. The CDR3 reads CASSLGGQGGETQYF. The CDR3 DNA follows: TGTGCCAGCAGCTTAGGCGGTCAGGGTGGGGAGACCCAGTACTTC.

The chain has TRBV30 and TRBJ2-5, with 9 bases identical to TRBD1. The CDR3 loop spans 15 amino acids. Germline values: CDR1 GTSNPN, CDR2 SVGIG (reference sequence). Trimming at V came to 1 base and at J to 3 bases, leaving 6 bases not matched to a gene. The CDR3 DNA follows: TGTGCCTGGAGTGGGAAGGACAGGGGCAAAGAGACCCAGTACTTC. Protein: CAWSGKDRGKETQYF.

The CDR3 DNA is TGTGCCAGCAGCCCCGGCGGATCGGACAGGTCAAGTACTGGCTACACCTTC. It is translated as CASSPGGSDRSSTGYTF. This sequence joins TRBV5-4 and TRBJ1-2; the match to TRBD1 covers 7 bases. This CDR3 is 17 amino acids long. Germline CDR1 is SGHNT and CDR2 is YYREEE (reference sequence). V lost 4 bases, J lost 7 bases, and 19 bases stayed unmatched.

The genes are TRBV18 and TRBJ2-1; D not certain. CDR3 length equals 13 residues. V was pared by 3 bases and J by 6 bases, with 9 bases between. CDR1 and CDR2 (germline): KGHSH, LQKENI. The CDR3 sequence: CASSPLDGNEQFF. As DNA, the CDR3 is TGTGCCAGCTCACCCCTCGATGGCAATGAGCAGTTCTTC.

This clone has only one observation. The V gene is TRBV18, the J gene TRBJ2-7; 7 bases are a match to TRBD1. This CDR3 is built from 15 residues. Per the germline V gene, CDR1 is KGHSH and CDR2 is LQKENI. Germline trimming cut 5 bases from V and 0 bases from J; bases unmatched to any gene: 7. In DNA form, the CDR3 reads TGTGCCAGCTCAGCGGACAGGCTGAGCTCCTACGAGCAGTACTTC. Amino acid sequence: CASSADRLSSYEQYF.

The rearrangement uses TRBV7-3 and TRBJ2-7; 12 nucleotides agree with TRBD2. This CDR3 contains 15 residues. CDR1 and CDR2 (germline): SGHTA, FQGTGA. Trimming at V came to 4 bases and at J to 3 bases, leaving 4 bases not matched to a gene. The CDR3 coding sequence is TGTGCCAGCAGCTCGACTAGCGGGGGTTTCTACGAGCAGTACTTC. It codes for CASSSTSGGFYEQYF.

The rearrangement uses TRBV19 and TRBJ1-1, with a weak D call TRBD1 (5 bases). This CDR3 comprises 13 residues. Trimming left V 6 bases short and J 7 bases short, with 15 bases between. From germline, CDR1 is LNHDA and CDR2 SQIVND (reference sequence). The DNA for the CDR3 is TGTGCCAGTAGAAAGGAGGGACTATATGAAGCTTTCTTT. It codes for CASRKEGLYEAFF.

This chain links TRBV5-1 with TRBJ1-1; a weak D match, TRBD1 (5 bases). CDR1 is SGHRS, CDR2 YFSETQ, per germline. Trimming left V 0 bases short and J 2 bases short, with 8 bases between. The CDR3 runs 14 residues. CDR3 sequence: CASSLEGPNTEAFF. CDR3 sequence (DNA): TGCGCCAGCAGCTTGGAGGGGCCAAACACTGAAGCTTTCTTT. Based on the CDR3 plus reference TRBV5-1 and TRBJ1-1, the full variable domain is KAGVTQTPRYLIKTRGQQVTLSCSPISGHRSVSWYQQTPGQGLQFLFEYFSETQRNKGNFPGRFSGRQFSNSRSEMNVSTLELGDSALYLCASSLEGPNTEAFFGQGTRLTVV.

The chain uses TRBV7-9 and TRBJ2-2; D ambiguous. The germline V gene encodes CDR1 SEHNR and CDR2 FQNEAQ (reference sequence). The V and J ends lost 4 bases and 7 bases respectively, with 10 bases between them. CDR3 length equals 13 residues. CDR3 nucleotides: TGTGCCAGCAGCTCCAACCGCCACGGGGAGCTGTTTTTT. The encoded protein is CASSSNRHGELFF.

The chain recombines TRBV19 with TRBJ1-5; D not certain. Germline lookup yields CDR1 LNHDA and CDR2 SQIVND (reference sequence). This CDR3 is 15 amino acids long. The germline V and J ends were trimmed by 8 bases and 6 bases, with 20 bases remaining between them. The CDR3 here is CASQPASRSGQPQHF. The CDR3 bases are TGTGCCAGTCAACCGGCCAGCAGGTCTGGTCAGCCCCAGCATTTT.

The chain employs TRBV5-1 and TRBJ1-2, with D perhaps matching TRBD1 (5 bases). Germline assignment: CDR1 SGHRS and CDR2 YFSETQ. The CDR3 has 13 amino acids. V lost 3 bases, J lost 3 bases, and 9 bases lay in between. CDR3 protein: CASSSGLDYGYTF. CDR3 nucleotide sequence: TGCGCCAGCAGCTCAGGGTTAGACTATGGCTACACCTTC.

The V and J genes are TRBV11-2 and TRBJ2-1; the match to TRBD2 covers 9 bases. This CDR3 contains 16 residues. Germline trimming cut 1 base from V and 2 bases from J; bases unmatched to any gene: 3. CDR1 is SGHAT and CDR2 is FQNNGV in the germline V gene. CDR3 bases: TGTGCCAGCAGCTTAGGGGGCGGGAGGGCCTACAATGAGCAGTTCTTC. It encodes CASSLGGGRAYNEQFF. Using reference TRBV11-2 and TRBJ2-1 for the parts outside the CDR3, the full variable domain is EAGVAQSPRYKIIEKRQSVAFWCNPISGHATLYWYQQILGQGPKLLIQFQNNGVVDDSQLPKDRFSAERLKGVDSTLKIQPAKLEDSAVYLCASSLGGGRAYNEQFFGPGTRLTVL.